This TCR beta chain was profiled in a study of blood T cell repertoires in COVID-19. For the study at large: Acute and convalescent COVID-19 samples came from the United States, Italy and Spain.

The CDR3 is made up of 14 amino acids. V lost 3 bases and J lost 1, with 7 bases in between. CDR1 is LNHDA, CDR2 SQIVND, per germline (reference sequence). TCRdb keeps only in-frame clones here, not all; method: immunoSEQ multiplex PCR. This table holds nearly 300,000 clones, 65% to 85% found once. The source material was peripheral blood. The chain couples TRBV19 to TRBJ1-3; perhaps TRBD1 as D (6 bases). This TCR derives from a human donor with COVID-19, enrolled during active disease. The donor label of this sample is uncertain. The chain's CDR3 is CASSMQGSGNTIYF. Here the CDR3 DNA reads TGTGCCAGTAGTATGCAGGGGTCTGGAAACACCATATATTTT.